The clone carrying this T cell receptor beta chain was recorded a few times. Its matching antigen is unknown. CDR3 length: 11 residues. The germline gives CDR1 SNHLY, CDR2 FYNNEI. V was trimmed by 4 bases and J by 8 bases, leaving 8 bases between them. The sample comes from a study of Ad26.COV2.S vaccination and SARS-CoV-2 variants. Study at large: Intramuscular Ad26.COV2.S doses were given once or twice, 56 days apart. Findings and caveats of the study: The TCR-based breadth and depth measures might underestimate overall T cell responses.

Some clones are missing from TCRdb's copy, which holds only in-frame ones; the method was immunoSEQ multiplex PCR. The sample contains approximately 400,000 clones, 80% to 90% of which appear only once. Treatment here: 15 to 20 received Ad26.COV2.S at low or high dose, single or two shots; about 5 received placebo; per-sample allocation not given. Sampling occurred on day 63 after the first vaccine or placebo injection. This TCR was recovered from a person aged 18-65 years who received the Ad26.COV2.S COVID-19 vaccine or a placebo. This material consisted of peripheral blood, taken in a trial of Ad26.COV2.S vaccine versus placebo. The V gene is TRBV2, the J gene TRBJ1-2, with D unresolved. CDR3 DNA: TGTGCCAGCAGTGCTTTCTGGGGCTACACCTTC. It translates to CASSAFWGYTF. Filled out from reference TRBV2 and TRBJ1-2, the complete variable domain reads EPEVTQTPSHQVTQMGQEVILRCVPISNHLYFYWYRQILGQKVEFLVSFYNNEISEKSEIFDDQFSVERPDGSNFTLKIRSTKLEDSAMYFCASSAFWGYTFGSGTRLTVV.